The sequence of this T cell receptor (beta chain) was determined in a study of T cell repertoires in cytomegalovirus infection. The overall study: Matching HLA type, along with CMV infection, was indicated by public TCR beta signatures.

A remark on this clonotype: As yet, its antigen is unknown.

Study-wide findings and caveats: Adding up the frequency of public TCR beta families identified people who carried CMV plus the relevant HLA. Clonotypes of TCR beta that were HLA-C-restricted and CMV-specific dominated the ex vivo response.

From the reads, TCRdb called clonotypes with MiXCR, one entry per CDR3 protein. The sample lists around 740,000 distinct CDR3 sequences, under 40% occurring once. This sequence was found in a human donor in good health (CMV status not recorded). Some clones in this sample may be carry-over from other donors' samples. Sequencing was done on a sample of PBMCs.

The CDR3 reads CASSDGVNGELFF. CDR3 sequence (DNA): TGTGCCAGCAGCGACGGGGTAAACGGGGAGCTGTTTTTT. This chain joins TRBV11-3 and TRBJ2-2; D is possibly TRBD2 (5 bases). The CDR3 extends over 13 amino acids. Germline assignment: CDR1 SGHNT and CDR2 YENEEA. V lost 5 bases and J 7 bases, leaving 11 bases between the germline ends.